A single TCR beta chain is shown here with its context. Trimming took off 0 bases at V and 2 bases at J, with 16 bases between the two ends. Germline values: CDR1 SGHRS, CDR2 YFSETQ. The CDR3 totals 17 residues. This sample was included in a study of blood T cell repertoires in COVID-19. Study-wide background: The United States, Italy and Spain supplied acute and convalescent COVID-19 samples.

Sequencing was performed with immunoSEQ multiplex PCR; in TCRdb, only in-frame clones are kept and a portion is missing. The profile shows 85,000 to 100,000 clones, roughly 85% of them singletons. The origin of this receptor is a man in his sixties with acute or convalescent COVID-19. The sample comprised peripheral blood. V is TRBV5-1 and J is TRBJ2-3; D gene uncertain. The CDR3 loop is CASSLGVSRKVTDTQYF. In DNA, the CDR3 is TGCGCCAGCAGCTTGGGGGTGTCCAGGAAAGTCACAGATACGCAGTATTTT.